This T cell receptor (beta chain) was captured by sequencing in a study of blood T cells in healthy people across ages. Sample-barcoded 5' priming and a J-beta primer mix drove a second PCR of about 7 to 12 cycles. MiXCR, applied by TCRdb to the 5' RACE reads, yields one record per CDR3 protein. The sample shows about 800,000 distinct CDR3 sequences, 25% of them seen only once. This clonotype was detected only once. Germline CDR1 reads SEHNR; CDR2 reads FQNEAQ (reference sequence). The CDR3 length is 13 residues. These same records also appear under a second study, on T cells of mothers and their children. This second study notes: Reverse transcription into cDNA received all extracted RNA, at about 1.5 ug per 15 ul. Per child, around 2.7 million TCR beta CDR3 reads were obtained, against over 9.5 million per mother.

The TCR was taken from a boy aged 10-17 years in good health. The rearrangement links TRBV7-9 to TRBJ2-5; possibly TRBD2 for D (5 bases). The J call may be wrong; the DNA end is better matched by TRBJ2-7. Sequenced material: blood. CDR3 loop: CASRIGGSDEQYF. CDR3 in DNA: TGTGCCAGCAGGATCGGAGGATCCGACGAGCAGTACTTC.